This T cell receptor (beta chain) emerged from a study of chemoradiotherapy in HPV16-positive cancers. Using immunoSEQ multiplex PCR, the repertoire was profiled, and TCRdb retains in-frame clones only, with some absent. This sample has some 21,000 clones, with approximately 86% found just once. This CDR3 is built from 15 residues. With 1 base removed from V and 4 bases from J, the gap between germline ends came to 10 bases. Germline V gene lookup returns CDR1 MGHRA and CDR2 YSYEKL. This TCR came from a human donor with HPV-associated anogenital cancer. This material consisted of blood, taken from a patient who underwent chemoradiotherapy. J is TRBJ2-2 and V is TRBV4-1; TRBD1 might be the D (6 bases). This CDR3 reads CASSQGGQATGELFF. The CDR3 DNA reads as TGCGCCAGCAGCCAAGGGGGGCAGGCCACCGGGGAGCTGTTTTTT.